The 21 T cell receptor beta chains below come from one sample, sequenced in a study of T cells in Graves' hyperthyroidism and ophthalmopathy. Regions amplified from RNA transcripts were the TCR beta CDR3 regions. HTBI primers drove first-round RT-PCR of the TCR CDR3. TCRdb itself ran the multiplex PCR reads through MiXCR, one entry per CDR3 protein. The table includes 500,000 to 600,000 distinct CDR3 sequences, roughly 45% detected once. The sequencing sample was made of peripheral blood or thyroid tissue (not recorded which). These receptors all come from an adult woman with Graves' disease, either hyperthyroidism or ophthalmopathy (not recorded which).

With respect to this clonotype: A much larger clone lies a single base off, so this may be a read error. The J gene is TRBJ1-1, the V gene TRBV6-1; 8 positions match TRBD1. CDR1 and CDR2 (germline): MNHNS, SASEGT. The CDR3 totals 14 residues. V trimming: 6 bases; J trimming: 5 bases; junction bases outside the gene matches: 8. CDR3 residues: CASRVRTGWTEAFF. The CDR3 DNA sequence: TGTGCCAGCAGAGTTAGGACAGGGTGGACTGAAGCTTTCTTT.

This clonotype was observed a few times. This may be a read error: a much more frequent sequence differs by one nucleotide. In DNA form, the CDR3 reads TGTGCCATCAGTGTGACAGGGAACACTGAAGCTTTCTTT. This sequence encodes CAISVTGNTEAFF. The chain joins TRBV10-3 to TRBJ1-1, with a tentative D call TRBD1 (6 bases). The CDR3 contains 13 residues. Germline assignment: CDR1 ENHRY and CDR2 SYGVKD. V dropped 4 bases and J dropped 1 base, with 7 bases sitting between them.

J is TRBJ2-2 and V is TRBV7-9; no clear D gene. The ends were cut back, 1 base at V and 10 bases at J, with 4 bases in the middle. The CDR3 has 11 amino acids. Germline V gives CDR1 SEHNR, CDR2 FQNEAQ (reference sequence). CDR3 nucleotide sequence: TGTGCCAGCAGCTTAGGATCGGAGCTGTTTTTT. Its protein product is CASSLGSELFF.

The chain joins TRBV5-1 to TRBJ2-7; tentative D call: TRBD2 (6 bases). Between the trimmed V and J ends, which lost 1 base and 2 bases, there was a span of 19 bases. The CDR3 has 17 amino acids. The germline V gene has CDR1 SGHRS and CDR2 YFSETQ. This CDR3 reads CASSLKDGGSQPYEQYF. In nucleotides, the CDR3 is TGCGCCAGCAGCTTGAAAGACGGGGGATCTCAGCCCTACGAGCAGTACTTC.

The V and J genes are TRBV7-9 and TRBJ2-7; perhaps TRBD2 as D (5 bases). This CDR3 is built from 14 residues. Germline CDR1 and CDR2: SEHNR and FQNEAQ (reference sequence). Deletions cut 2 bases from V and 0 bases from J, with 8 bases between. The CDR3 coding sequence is TGTGCCAGCAGCTTAAGCCGGGGCTCCTACGAGCAGTACTTC. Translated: CASSLSRGSYEQYF.

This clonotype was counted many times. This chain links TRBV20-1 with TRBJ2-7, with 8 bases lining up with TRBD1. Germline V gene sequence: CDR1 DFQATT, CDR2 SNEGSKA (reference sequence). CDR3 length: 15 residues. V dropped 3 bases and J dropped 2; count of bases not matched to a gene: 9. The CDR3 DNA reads TGCAGTGCTAGGGCTCCCGGGACAGGAACCTACGAGCAGTACTTC. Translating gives CSARAPGTGTYEQYF.

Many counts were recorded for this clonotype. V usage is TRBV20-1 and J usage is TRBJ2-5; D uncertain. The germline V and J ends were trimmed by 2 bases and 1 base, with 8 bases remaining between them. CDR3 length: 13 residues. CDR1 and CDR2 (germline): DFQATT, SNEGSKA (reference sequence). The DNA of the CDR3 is TGCAGTGCTAGAACCGGGCCCCAAGAGACCCAGTACTTC. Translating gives CSARTGPQETQYF.

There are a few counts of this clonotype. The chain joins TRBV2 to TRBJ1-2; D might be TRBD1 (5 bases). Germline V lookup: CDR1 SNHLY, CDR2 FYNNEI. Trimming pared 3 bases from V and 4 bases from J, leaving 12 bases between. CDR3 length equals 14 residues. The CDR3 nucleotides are TGTGCCAGCAGTGATCGAGCGGGGCCCTATGGCTACACCTTC. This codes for CASSDRAGPYGYTF.

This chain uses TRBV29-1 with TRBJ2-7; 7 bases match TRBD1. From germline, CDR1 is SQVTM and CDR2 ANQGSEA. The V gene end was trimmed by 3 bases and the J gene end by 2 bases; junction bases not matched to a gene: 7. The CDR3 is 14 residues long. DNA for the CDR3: TGCAGCGTTGATGTGAAGGGGGCCGCCTACGAGCAGTACTTC. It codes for CSVDVKGAAYEQYF.

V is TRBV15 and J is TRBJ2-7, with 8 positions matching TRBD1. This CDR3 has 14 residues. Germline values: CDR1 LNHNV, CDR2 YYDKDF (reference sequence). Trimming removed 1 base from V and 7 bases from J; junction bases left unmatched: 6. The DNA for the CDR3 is TGTGCCACCAGCAGAGGAGGACAGGGCTGGGAGCAGTACTTC. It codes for CATSRGGQGWEQYF.

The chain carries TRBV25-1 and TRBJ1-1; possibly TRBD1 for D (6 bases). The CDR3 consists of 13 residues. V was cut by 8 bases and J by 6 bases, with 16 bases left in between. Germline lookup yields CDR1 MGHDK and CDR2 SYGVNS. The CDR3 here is CASGRQGWAEAFF. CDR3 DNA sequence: TGTGCCAGCGGAAGGCAGGGGTGGGCTGAAGCTTTCTTT.

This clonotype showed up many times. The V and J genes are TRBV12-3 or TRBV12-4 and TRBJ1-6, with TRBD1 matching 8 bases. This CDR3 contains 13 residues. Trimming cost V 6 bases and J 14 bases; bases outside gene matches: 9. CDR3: CASSPGTGRTLHF. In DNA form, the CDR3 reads TGTGCCAGCAGCCCTGGGACAGGTCGTACCCTCCACTTT.

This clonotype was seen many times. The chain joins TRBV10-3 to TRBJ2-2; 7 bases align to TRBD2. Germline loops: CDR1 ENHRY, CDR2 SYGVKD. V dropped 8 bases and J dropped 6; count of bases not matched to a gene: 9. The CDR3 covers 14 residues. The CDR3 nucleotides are TGTGCCATCGGGGAGGGCGGGAGCGCCGGGGAGCTGTTTTTT. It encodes CAIGEGGSAGELFF.

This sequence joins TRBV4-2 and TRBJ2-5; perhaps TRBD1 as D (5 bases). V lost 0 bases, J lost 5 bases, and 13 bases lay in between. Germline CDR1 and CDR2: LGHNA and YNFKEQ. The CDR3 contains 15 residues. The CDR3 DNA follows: TGTGCCAGCAGCCAAGAGGCAGGGATTGGGGAGACCCAGTACTTC. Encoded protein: CASSQEAGIGETQYF.

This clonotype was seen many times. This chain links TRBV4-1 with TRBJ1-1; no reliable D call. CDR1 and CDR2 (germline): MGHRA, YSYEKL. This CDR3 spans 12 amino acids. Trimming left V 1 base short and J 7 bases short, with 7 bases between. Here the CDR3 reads CASSQGQVEAFF. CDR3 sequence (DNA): TGCGCCAGCAGCCAAGGGCAGGTTGAAGCTTTCTTT.

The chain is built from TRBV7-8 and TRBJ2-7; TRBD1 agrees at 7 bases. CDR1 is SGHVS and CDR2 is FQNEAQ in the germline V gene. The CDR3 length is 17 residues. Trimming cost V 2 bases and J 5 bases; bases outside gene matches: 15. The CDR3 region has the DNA TGTGCCAGCAGCTTACGACAGGCAGGGGGTCGACAGGACGAGCAGTACTTC. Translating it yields CASSLRQAGGRQDEQYF.

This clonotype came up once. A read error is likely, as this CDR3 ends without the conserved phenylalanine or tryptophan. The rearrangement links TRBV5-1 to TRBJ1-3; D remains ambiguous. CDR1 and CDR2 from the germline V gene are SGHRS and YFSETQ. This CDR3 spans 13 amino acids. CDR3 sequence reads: CAGSGEPGNTIYS. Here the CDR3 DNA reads TGCGCCGGCAGTGGGGAACCTGGAAACACCATATATTCT.

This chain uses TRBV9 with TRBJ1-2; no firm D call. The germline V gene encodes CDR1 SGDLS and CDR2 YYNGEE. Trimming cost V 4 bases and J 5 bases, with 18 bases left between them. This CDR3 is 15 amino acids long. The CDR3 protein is CASSPAAQDLYGYTF. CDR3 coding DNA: TGTGCCAGCAGCCCCGCCGCCCAAGACCTTTATGGCTACACCTTC.

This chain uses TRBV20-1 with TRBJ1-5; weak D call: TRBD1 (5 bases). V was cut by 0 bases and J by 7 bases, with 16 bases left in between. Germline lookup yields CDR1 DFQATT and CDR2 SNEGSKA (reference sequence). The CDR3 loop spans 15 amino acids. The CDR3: CSARDSTSQGQPQHF. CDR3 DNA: TGCAGTGCTAGAGACTCGACATCCCAGGGCCAGCCCCAGCATTTT.

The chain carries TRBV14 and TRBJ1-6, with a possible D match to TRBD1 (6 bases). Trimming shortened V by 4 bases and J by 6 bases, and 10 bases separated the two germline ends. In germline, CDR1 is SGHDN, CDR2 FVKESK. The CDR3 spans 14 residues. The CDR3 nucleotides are TGTGCCAGCAGCCGGACAGTAGTTAATTCACCCCTCCACTTT. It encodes CASSRTVVNSPLHF.

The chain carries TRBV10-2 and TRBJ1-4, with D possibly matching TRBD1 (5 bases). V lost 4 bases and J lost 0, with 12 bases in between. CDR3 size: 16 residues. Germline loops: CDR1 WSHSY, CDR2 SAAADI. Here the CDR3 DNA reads TGCGCCAGCAGTGGGGGCTCGGCGGCAACTAATGAAAAACTGTTTTTT. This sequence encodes CASSGGSAATNEKLFF.